This T cell receptor beta chain emerged from a study of T cells after yellow fever vaccination. Study background: Those fractions that held only low numbers of cells were prepared using the SMART-Seq v4 Ultra Low Input RNA kit. Study-level results: Only a minor proportion of clonotypes was detected across both CD4 and CD8 compartments. Clones that expanded after primary vaccination mostly reappeared after the booster (roughly 95% CD4, around 87% CD8). When the response was secondary, it was weaker but reached its peak faster, day 5 versus 15.

TCRdb reprocessed the 5' RACE reads with MiXCR, giving one entry per CDR3 protein. Of 500,000 to 650,000 distinct CDR3 sequences in the sample, around an eighth were seen once. This clonotype appeared many times. The antigen is unknown. The CDR3 covers 15 residues. Trimming pared 6 bases from V and 1 base from J, leaving 13 bases between. The clonotype was recovered from a man aged 30 to 39 who received the YFV17D yellow fever vaccine. The V call is TRBV12-3 or TRBV12-4, the J call TRBJ2-4; D is ambiguous. Material: PBMCs, obtained on the day of the yellow fever booster vaccination. The CDR3 DNA reads as TGTGCCAGCAGACCCTTAAGCGAGGCCAAAAACATTCAGTACTTC. Protein: CASRPLSEAKNIQYF.